This TCR beta chain derives from a study of chronic HIV infection and antiretroviral therapy. Per germline, CDR1 DFQATT and CDR2 SNEGSKA (reference sequence). The CDR3 runs 14 residues. Trimming cost V 4 bases and J 2 bases; bases outside gene matches: 5. In TCRdb, the 5' RACE reads were re-called with MiXCR into one record per CDR3 protein. Here the sample spans roughly 39,000 distinct CDR3 sequences, approximately 7.4% being singletons. What was sequenced was peripheral blood. The chain has TRBV20-1 and TRBJ1-3; TRBD1 aligns across 7 bases. The TCR was taken from an adult who had HIV and had not received antiretroviral therapy, or was an uninfected healthy control (not recorded which). The CDR3 sequence: CSAKRDRAGNTIYF. The DNA of the CDR3 is TGCAGTGCTAAACGTGACAGGGCTGGAAACACCATATATTTT.